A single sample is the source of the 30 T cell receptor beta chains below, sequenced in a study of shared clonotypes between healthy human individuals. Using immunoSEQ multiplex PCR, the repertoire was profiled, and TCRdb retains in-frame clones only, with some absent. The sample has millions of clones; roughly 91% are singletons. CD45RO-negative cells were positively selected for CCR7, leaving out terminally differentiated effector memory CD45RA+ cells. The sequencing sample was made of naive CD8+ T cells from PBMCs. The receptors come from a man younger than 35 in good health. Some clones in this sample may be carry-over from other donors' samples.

The CDR3 reads CASSLIRPGELFF. CDR3 bases: TGCGCCAGCAGCCTCATCCGGCCCGGGGAGCTGTTTTTT. The chain uses TRBV10-1 and TRBJ2-2; D call uncertain. Germline CDR1 reads WNHNN; CDR2 reads SYGVQD (reference sequence). V lost 6 bases, J lost 6 bases, and 11 bases lay in between. CDR3 length: 13 residues.

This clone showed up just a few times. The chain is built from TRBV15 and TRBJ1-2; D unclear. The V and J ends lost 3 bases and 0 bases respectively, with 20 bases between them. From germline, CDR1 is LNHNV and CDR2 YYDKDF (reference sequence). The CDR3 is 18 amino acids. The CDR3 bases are TGTGCCACCAGCAGCCCGTTTCGTCGTGGGGAAGCTAACTATGGCTACACCTTC. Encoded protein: CATSSPFRRGEANYGYTF.

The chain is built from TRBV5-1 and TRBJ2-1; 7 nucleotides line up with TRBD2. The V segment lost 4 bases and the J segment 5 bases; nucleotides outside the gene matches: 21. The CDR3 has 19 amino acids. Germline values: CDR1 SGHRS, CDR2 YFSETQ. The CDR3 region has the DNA TGCGCCAGCAGCCCCCCCCGGGTCGGCGGGAGCGTCCGAAACAATGAGCAGTTCTTC. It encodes CASSPPRVGGSVRNNEQFF.

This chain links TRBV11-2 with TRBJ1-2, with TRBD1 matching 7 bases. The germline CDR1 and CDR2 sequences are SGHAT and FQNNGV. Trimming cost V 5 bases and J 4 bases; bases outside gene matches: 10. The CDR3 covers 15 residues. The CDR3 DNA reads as TGTGCCAGCAGCCTACGGGACAGTCCCTTCTATGGCTACACCTTC. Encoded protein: CASSLRDSPFYGYTF.

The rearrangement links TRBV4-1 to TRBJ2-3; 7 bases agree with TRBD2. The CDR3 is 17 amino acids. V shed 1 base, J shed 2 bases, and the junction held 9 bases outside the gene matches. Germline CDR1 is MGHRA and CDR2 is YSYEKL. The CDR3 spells CASSQANRLAATDTQYF. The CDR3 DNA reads TGCGCCAGCAGCCAAGCGAATCGGCTAGCGGCCACAGATACGCAGTATTTT.

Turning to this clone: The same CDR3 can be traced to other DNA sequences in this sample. DNA of the CDR3: TGTGCCAGCGGGACAGCGAACACTGAAGCTTTCTTT. Its translation is CASGTANTEAFF. This rearrangement joins TRBV7-9 to TRBJ1-1; 7 bases agree with TRBD1. There are 12 residues in the CDR3. Trimming took 8 bases from V and 1 from J; bases not matched to a gene: 1. Germline CDR1 reads SEHNR; CDR2 reads FQNEAQ (reference sequence).

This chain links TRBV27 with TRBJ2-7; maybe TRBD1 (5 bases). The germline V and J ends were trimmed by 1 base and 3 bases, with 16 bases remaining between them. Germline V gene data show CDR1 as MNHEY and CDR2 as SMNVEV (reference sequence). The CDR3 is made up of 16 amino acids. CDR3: CASSLYPGLVHYEQYF. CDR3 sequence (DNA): TGTGCCAGCAGTTTATACCCAGGGCTAGTTCACTACGAGCAGTACTTC.

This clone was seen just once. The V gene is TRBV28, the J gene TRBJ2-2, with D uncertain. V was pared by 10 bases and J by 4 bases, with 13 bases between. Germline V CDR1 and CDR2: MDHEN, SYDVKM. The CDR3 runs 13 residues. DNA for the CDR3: TGTGCCACTAACCCTTGGGCCACCGGGGAGCTGTTTTTT. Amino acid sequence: CATNPWATGELFF.

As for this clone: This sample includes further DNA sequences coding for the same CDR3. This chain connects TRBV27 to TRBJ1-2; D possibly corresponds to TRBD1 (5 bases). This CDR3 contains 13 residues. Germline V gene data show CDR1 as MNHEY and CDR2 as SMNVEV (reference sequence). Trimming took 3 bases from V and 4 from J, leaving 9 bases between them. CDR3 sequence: CASSLSGFYGYTF. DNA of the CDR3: TGTGCCAGCAGTTTGTCAGGGTTCTATGGCTACACCTTC.

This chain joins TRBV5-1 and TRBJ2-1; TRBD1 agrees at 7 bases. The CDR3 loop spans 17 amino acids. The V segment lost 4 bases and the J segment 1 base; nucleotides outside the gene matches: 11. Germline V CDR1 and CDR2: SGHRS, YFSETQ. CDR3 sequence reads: CASSPDRVSLSYNEQFF. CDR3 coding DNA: TGCGCCAGCAGCCCCGACAGGGTAAGCCTATCCTACAATGAGCAGTTCTTC.

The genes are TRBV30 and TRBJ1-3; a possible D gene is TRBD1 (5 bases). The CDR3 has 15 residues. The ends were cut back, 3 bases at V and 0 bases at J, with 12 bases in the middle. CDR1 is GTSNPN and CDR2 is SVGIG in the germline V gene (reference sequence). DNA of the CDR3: TGTGCCTGGAGAAGGGACGGTTCCTCTGGAAACACCATATATTTT. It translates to CAWRRDGSSGNTIYF.

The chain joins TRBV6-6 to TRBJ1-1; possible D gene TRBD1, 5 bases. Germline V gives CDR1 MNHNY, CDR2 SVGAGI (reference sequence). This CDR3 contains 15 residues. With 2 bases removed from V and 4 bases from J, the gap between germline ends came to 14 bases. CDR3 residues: CASSYPSRDFTEAFF. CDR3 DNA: TGTGCCAGCAGTTACCCCAGCAGGGACTTCACTGAAGCTTTCTTT.

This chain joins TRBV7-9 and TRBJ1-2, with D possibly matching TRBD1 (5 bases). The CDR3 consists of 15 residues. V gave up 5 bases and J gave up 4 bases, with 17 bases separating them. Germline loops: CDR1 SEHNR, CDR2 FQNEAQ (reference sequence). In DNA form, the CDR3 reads TGTGCCAGCAGCGGGGAGTCGGGGCTGGGCTATGGCTACACCTTC. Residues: CASSGESGLGYGYTF.

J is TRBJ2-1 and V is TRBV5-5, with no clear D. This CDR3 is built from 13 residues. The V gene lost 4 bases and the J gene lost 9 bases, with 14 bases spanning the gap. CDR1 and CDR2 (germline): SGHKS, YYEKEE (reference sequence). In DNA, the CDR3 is TGTGCCAGCAGCCGCGGCAATACACTTGAGCAGTTCTTC. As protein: CASSRGNTLEQFF.

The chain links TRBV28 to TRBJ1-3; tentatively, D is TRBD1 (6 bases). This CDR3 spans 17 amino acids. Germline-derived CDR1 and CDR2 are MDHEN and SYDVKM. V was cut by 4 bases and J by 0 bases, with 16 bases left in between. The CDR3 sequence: CASSSLQGLPSGNTIYF. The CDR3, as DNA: TGTGCCAGCAGTTCCTTACAGGGACTACCCTCTGGAAACACCATATATTTT.

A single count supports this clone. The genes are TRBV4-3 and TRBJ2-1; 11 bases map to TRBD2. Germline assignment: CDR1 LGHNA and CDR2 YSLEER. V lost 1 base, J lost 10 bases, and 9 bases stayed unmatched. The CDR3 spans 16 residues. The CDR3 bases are TGCGCCAGCAGCCAAGGGCCTAGCGGGAGGATAGAAGAGCAGTTCTTC. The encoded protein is CASSQGPSGRIEEQFF.

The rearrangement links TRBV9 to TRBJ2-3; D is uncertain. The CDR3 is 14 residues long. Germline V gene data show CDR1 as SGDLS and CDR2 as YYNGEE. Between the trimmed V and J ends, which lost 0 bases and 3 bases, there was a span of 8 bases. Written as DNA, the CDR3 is TGTGCCAGCAGCGTAGATCCAGAAACAGATACGCAGTATTTT. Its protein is CASSVDPETDTQYF.

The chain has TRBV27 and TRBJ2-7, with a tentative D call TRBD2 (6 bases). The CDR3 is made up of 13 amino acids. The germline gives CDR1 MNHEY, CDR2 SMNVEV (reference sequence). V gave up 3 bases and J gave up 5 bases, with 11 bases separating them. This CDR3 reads CASSFGGPNEQYF. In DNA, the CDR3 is TGTGCCAGCAGTTTCGGGGGTCCCAACGAGCAGTACTTC.

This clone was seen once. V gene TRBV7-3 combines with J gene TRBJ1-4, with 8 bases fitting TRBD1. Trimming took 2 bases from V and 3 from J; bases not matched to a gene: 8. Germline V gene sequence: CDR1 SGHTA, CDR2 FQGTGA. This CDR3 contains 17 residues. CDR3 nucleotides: TGTGCCAGCAGCTTATCCCGGACAGGGTGGGCTAATGAAAAACTGTTTTTT. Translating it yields CASSLSRTGWANEKLFF.

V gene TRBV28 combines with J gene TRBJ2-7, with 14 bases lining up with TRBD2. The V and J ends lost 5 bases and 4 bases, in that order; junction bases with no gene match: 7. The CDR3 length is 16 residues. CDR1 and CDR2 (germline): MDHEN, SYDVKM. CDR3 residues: CASSQIGTSGSYEQYF. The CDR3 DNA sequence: TGTGCCAGCAGTCAGATCGGGACTAGCGGGAGTTACGAGCAGTACTTC.

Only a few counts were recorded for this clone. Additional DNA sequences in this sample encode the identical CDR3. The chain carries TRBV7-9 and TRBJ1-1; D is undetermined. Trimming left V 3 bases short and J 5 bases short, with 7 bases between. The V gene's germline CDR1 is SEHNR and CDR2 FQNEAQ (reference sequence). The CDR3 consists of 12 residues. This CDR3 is CASSFVGTEAFF. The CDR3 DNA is TGTGCCAGCAGCTTTGTGGGTACTGAAGCTTTCTTT.

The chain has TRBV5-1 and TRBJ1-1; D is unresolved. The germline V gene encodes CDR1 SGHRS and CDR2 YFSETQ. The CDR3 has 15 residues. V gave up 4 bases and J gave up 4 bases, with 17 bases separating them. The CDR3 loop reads CASSTTPLSSTEAFF. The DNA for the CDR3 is TGCGCCAGCAGCACAACCCCCCTATCAAGCACTGAAGCTTTCTTT.

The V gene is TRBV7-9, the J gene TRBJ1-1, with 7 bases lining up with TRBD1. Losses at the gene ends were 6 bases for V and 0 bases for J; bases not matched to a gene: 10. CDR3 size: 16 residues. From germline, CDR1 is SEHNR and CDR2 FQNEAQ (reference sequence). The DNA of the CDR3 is TGTGCCAGCAGATTCCCCAGGGGGTTCATGAACACTGAAGCTTTCTTT. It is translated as CASRFPRGFMNTEAFF.

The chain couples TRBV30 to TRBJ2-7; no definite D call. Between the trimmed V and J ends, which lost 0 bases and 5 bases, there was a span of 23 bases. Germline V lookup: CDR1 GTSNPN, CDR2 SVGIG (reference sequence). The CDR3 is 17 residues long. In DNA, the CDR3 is TGTGCCTGGAGTGTTAGTATGGGTCTCCTGGGCTCTGACGAGCAGTACTTC. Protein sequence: CAWSVSMGLLGSDEQYF.

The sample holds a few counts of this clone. The CDR3: CASSVGTVSNQPQHF. The CDR3 DNA reads as TGTGCCAGCAGCGTAGGGACAGTTAGCAATCAGCCCCAGCATTTT. The V call is TRBV7-2, the J call TRBJ1-5; TRBD1 aligns across 7 bases. CDR1 is SGHTA, CDR2 FQGNSA, per germline. V shed 5 bases, J shed 0 bases, and the junction held 4 bases outside the gene matches. The length of the CDR3 is 15 residues.

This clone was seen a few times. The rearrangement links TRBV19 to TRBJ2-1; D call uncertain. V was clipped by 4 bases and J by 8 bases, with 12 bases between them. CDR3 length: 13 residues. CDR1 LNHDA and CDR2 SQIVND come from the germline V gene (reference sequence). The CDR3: CASSNRWQDEQFF. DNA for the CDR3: TGTGCCAGTAGTAATAGGTGGCAGGATGAGCAGTTCTTC.

The CDR3 spells CASSLLTGLGSNEQFF. Here the CDR3 DNA reads TGCGCCAGCAGCCTACTGACAGGGTTGGGGTCCAATGAGCAGTTCTTC. The chain couples TRBV4-1 to TRBJ2-1, with 7 bases identical to TRBD1. The V gene end was trimmed by 4 bases and the J gene end by 6 bases; junction bases not matched to a gene: 12. Germline V gives CDR1 MGHRA, CDR2 YSYEKL. This CDR3 comprises 16 residues.

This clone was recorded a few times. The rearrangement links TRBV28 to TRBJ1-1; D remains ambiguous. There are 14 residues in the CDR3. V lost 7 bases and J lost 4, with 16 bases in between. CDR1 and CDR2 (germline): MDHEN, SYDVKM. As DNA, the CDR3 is TGTGCCAGCACCCCTTATGGTCAGCCCACTGAAGCTTTCTTT. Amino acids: CASTPYGQPTEAFF.

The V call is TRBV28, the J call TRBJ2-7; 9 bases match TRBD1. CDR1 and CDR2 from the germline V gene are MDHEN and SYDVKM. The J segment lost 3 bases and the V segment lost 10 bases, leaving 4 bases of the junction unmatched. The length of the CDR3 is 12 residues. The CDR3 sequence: CATKGQGYEQYF. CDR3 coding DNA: TGTGCCACGAAGGGACAGGGCTACGAGCAGTACTTC.

The CDR3 coding sequence is TGTGCCAGCATTGCCGGCGAAAAACTGTTTTTT. Translating it yields CASIAGEKLFF. This chain uses TRBV7-9 with TRBJ1-4, with D unresolved. From germline, CDR1 is SEHNR and CDR2 FQNEAQ (reference sequence). The CDR3 is 11 residues long. The V gene lost 7 bases and the J gene lost 8 bases, with 8 bases spanning the gap.